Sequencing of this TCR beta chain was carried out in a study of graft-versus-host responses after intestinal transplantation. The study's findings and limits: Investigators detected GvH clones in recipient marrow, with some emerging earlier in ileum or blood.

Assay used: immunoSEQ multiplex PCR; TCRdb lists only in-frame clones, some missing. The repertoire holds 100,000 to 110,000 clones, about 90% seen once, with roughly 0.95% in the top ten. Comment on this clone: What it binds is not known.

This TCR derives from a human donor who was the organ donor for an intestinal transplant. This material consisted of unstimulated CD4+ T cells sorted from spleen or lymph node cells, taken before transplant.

This chain's CDR3 is CASSPPRFGRANQPQHF. CDR3 nucleotides: TGTGCCAGCAGCCCCCCCCGCTTCGGACGAGCCAATCAGCCCCAGCATTTT. The rearrangement uses TRBV28 and TRBJ1-5; no clear D. The CDR3 is 17 residues long. Trimming cost V 6 bases and J 3 bases, with 21 bases left between them. Germline V gene lookup returns CDR1 MDHEN and CDR2 SYDVKM.